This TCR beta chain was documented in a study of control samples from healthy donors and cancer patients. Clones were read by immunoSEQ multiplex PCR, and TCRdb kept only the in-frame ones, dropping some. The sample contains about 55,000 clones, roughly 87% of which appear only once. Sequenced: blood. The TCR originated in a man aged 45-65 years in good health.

The CDR3 region is CASSLVPSGRLDTQYF. CDR3 coding DNA: TGCGCCAGCAGCCTGGTGCCTAGCGGGAGATTAGATACGCAGTATTTT. The rearrangement links TRBV5-1 to TRBJ2-3; TRBD2 matches at 10 bases. The CDR3 length is 16 residues. Germline lookup yields CDR1 SGHRS and CDR2 YFSETQ. V dropped 4 bases and J dropped 5; count of bases not matched to a gene: 10.